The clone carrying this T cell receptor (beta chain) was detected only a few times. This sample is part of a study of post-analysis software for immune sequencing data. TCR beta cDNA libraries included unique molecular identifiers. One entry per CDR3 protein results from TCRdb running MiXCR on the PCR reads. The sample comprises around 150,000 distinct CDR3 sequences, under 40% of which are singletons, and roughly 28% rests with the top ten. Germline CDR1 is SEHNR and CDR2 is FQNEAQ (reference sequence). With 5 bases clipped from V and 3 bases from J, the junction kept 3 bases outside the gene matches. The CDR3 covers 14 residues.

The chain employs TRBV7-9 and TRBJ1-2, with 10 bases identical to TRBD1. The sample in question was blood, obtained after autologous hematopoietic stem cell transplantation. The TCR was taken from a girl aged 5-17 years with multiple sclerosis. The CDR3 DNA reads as TGTGCCAGCAGCGGTGGGACAGGGGACTATGGCTACACCTTC. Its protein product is CASSGGTGDYGYTF.